Reported below is one T cell receptor beta chain. Its antigen is undetermined. This sample is part of a study of cytomegalovirus exposure and HLA in healthy donors. The PCR made use of 60 Vbeta and 13 Jbeta primers. The method was immunoSEQ multiplex PCR; TCRdb's version includes in-frame clones alone and lacks a portion of them. The table has under 95,000 clones, roughly 77% seen once. Overall study findings and caveats: The dataset shows that most TCR sequences were rare, while some public TCRs occurred in many donors. It was taken for granted in presence/absence analyses that sequencing depth across donors was roughly uniform.

Losses at the gene ends were 5 bases for V and 4 bases for J; bases not matched to a gene: 4. This CDR3 contains 15 residues. Germline lookup yields CDR1 MNHEY and CDR2 SMNVEV (reference sequence). The specimen was PBMCs. This TCR was recovered from a man aged 35 to 55 in good health and CMV-seronegative. The chain joins TRBV27 to TRBJ2-1, with 11 bases that match TRBD2. DNA of the CDR3: TGTGCCAGCAGTGCGACTAGCGGGGTGTACAATGAGCAGTTCTTC. It specifies CASSATSGVYNEQFF.